The 8 T cell receptor beta chains given below trace back to one sample, sequenced in a study of glioma-infiltrating T cells after dendritic cell vaccination. Generated by immunoSEQ multiplex PCR, the TCRdb table keeps only in-frame clones and is missing some. The table lists approximately 85,000 clones, 85% of them singletons. The time point denotes: after dendritic cell vaccination, including at tumor progression/relapse. This specimen was blood, taken after dendritic cell vaccination. The receptor set was obtained from a human donor with glioblastoma.

The chain carries TRBV6-1 and TRBJ2-1; 7 bases map to TRBD2. Germline CDR1 is MNHNS and CDR2 is SASEGT. The CDR3 consists of 14 residues. The trim removed 7 bases at V and 4 bases at J, leaving 7 bases unmatched. The CDR3 DNA reads TGTGCCAGCACCCCGGGACTAAATTACAATGAGCAGTTCTTC. Its protein product is CASTPGLNYNEQFF.

This clone was seen a single time. The CDR3 sequence: CASSLVPSNTGELFF. The CDR3 nucleotides read TGTGCCAGCAGCTTGGTCCCTTCGAACACCGGGGAGCTGTTTTTT. The gene calls are TRBV5-6 and TRBJ2-2; D not certain. The germline V gene encodes CDR1 SGHDT and CDR2 YYEEEE. The CDR3 covers 15 residues. V was shortened by 0 bases and J by 0 bases, with 6 bases between the two germline ends. Full variable domain (remainder filled in from reference TRBV5-6 and TRBJ2-2): DAGVTQSPTHLIKTRGQQVTLRCSPKSGHDTVSWYQQALGQGPQFIFQYYEEEERQRGNFPDRFSGHQFPNYSSELNVNALLLGDSALYLCASSLVPSNTGELFFGEGSRLTVL.

With respect to this clone: This specimen includes other DNA sequences encoding the same CDR3. The chain is built from TRBV7-2 and TRBJ1-1, with D possibly TRBD1 on 5 matching bases. This CDR3 is 13 amino acids long. Germline assignment: CDR1 SGHTA and CDR2 FQGNSA. V lost 4 bases and J 1 base, leaving 7 bases between the germline ends. CDR3 loop: CASSSQGNTEAFF. In DNA, the CDR3 is TGTGCCAGCAGCTCTCAGGGGAACACTGAAGCTTTCTTT.

The V call is TRBV9, the J call TRBJ1-1, with TRBD1 as a possible D gene (5 bases). Germline values: CDR1 SGDLS, CDR2 YYNGEE. The length of the CDR3 is 16 residues. V was trimmed by 1 base and J by 4 bases, leaving 17 bases between them. CDR3 loop: CASSVSVWDRGTEAFF. The CDR3 region has the DNA TGTGCCAGCAGCGTAAGTGTCTGGGATAGGGGCACTGAAGCTTTCTTT.

This clone was observed once. The chain recombines TRBV5-1 with TRBJ2-1; 9 nucleotides match TRBD2. The junction had 5 bases not matched to a gene; V was cut back by 4 bases and J by 0 bases. The CDR3 is made up of 16 amino acids. Germline values: CDR1 SGHRS, CDR2 YFSETQ. The CDR3 loop is CASSKNSGGSYNEQFF. In nucleotides, the CDR3 is TGCGCCAGCAGCAAAAATAGCGGGGGCTCCTACAATGAGCAGTTCTTC.

V gene TRBV29-1 combines with J gene TRBJ2-1, with 9 positions matching TRBD2. The CDR3 is 14 residues long. The junction had 4 bases not matched to a gene; V was cut back by 0 bases and J by 7 bases. Per germline, CDR1 SQVTM and CDR2 ANQGSEA. CDR3 protein: CSVEDGLARNEQFF. The CDR3 DNA follows: TGCAGCGTTGAAGATGGACTAGCGAGGAATGAGCAGTTCTTC.

J is TRBJ2-3 and V is TRBV6-1; D is possibly TRBD1 (6 bases). Deletions cut 6 bases from V and 1 base from J, with 11 bases between. Per the germline V gene, CDR1 is MNHNS and CDR2 is SASEGT. This CDR3 contains 14 residues. This CDR3 is CASSYRERTDTQYF. In nucleotides, the CDR3 is TGTGCCAGCAGCTACAGGGAACGCACAGATACGCAGTATTTT.

The chain uses TRBV28 and TRBJ2-1, with a weak D call TRBD1 (6 bases). The V gene lost 5 bases and the J gene lost 7 bases, with 24 bases spanning the gap. The germline CDR1 and CDR2 sequences are MDHEN and SYDVKM. The CDR3 has 17 amino acids. CDR3 bases: TGTGCCAGCAGTCTACGGTCGACCGGGACACACCGGAATGAGCAGTTCTTC. Amino acids: CASSLRSTGTHRNEQFF.